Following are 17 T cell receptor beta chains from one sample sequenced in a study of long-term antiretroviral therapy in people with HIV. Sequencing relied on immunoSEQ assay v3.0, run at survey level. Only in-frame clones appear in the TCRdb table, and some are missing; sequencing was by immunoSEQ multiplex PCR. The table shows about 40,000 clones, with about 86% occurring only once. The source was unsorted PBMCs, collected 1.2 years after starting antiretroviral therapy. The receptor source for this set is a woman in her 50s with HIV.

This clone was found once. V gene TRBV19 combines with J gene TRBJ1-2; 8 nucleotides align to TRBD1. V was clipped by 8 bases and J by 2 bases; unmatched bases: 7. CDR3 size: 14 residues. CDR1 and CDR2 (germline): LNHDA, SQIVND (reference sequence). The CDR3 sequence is CASLPGQVNYGYTF. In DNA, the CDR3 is TGTGCCAGTCTACCGGGACAGGTGAACTATGGCTACACCTTC. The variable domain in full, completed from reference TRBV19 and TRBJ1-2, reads DGGITQSPKYLFRKEGQNVTLSCEQNLNHDAMYWYRQDPGQGLRLIYYSQIVNDFQKGDIAEGYSVSREKKESFPLTVTSAQKNPTAFYLCASLPGQVNYGYTFGSGTRLTVV.

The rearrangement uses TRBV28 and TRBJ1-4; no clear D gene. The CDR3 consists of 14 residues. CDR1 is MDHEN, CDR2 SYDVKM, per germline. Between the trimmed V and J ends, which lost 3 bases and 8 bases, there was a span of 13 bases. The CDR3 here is CASSLDGVGEKLFF. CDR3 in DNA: TGTGCCAGCAGTTTGGATGGGGTTGGAGAAAAACTGTTTTTT.

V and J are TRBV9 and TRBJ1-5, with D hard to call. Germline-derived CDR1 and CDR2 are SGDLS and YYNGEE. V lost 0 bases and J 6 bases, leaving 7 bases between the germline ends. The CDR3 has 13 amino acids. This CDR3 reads CASSVGGSQPQHF. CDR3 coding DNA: TGTGCCAGCAGCGTAGGAGGGAGTCAGCCCCAGCATTTT.

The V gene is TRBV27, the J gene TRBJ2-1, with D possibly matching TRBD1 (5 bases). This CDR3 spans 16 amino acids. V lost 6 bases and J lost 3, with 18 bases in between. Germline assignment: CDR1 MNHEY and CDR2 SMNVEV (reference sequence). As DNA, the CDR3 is TGTGCCAGCAGGAAAGGGGCAGGGCAATTCTACAATGAGCAGTTCTTC. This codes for CASRKGAGQFYNEQFF.

The CDR3 DNA is TGTGCCAGCAGGGCGTGGGGTAGCAATCAGCCCCAGCATTTT. Residues: CASRAWGSNQPQHF. This sequence joins TRBV5-6 and TRBJ1-5, with D hard to call. The CDR3 is 14 residues long. Germline CDR1 is SGHDT and CDR2 is YYEEEE. V lost 5 bases to trimming and J lost 0 bases, with 9 bases between them.

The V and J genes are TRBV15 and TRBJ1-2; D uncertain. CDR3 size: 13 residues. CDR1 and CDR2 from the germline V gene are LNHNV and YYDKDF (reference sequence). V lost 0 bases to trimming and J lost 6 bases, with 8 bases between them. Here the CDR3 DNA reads TGTGCCACCAGCAGAGATTACAAAGATGGCTACACCTTC. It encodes CATSRDYKDGYTF.

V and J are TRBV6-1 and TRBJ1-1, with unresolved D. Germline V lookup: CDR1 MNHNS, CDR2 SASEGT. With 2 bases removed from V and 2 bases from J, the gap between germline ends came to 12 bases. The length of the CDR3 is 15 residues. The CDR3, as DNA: TGTGCCAGCAGTGAAACTTCGGTGATCAACACTGAAGCTTTCTTT. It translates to CASSETSVINTEAFF.

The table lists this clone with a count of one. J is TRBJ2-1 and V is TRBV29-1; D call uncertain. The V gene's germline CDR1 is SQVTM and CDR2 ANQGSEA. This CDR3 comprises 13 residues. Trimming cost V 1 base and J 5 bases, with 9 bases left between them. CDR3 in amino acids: CSVEVRKNNEQFF. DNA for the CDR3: TGCAGCGTTGAAGTGAGGAAGAACAATGAGCAGTTCTTC.

The CDR3, as DNA: TGTGCCAGTAGTATCCAGGGCACAAACACCATATATTTT. Amino acids: CASSIQGTNTIYF. The chain joins TRBV19 to TRBJ1-3, with a tentative D call TRBD1 (5 bases). Germline CDR1 reads LNHDA; CDR2 reads SQIVND (reference sequence). The V gene lost 3 bases and the J gene lost 6 bases, with 9 bases spanning the gap. The CDR3 spans 13 residues.

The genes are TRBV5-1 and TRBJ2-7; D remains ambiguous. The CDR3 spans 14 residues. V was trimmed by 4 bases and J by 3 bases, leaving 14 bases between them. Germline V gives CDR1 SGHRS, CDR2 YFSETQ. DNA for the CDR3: TGCGCCAGCAGCCCGGCAGCCTCTTACTACGAGCAGTACTTC. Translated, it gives CASSPAASYYEQYF.

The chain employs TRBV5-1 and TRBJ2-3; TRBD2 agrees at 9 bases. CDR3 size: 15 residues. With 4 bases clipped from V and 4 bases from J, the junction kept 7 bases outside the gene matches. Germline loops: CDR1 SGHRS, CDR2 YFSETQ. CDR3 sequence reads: CASSGQGGGADTQYF. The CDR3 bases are TGCGCCAGCAGCGGGCAGGGCGGGGGGGCAGATACGCAGTATTTT.

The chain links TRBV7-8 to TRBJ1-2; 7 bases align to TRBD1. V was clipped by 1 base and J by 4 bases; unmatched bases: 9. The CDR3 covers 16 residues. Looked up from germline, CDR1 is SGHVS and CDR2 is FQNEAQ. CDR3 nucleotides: TGTGCCAGCAGCTTAGGGACGGGACAGAACTTCTATGGCTACACCTTC. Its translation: CASSLGTGQNFYGYTF.

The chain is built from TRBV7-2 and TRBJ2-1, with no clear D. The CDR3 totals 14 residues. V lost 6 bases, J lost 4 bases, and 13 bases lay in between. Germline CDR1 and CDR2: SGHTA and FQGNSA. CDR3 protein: CASSSVIEYNEQFF. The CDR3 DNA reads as TGTGCCAGCAGTTCTGTAATTGAGTACAATGAGCAGTTCTTC.

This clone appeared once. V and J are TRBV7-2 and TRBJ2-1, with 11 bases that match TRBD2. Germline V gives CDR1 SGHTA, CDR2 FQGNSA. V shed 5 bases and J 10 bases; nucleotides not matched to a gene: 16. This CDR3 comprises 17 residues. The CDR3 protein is CASSPTRLAGGRGEQFF. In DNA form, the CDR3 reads TGTGCCAGCAGCCCTACGCGGTTAGCGGGGGGGCGAGGGGAGCAGTTCTTC.

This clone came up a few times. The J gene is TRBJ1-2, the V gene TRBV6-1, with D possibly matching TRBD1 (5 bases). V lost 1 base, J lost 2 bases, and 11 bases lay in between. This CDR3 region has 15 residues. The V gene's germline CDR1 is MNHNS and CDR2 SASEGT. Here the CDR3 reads CASSEVLTDNYGYTF. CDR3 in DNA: TGTGCCAGCAGTGAAGTGTTGACAGACAACTATGGCTACACCTTC.

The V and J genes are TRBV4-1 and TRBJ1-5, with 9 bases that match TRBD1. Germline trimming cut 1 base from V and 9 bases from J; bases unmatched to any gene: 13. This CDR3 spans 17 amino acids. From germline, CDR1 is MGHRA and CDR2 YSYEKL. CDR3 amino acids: CASSQVPPGQGGRPQHF. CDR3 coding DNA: TGCGCCAGCAGCCAAGTTCCACCGGGACAGGGCGGGAGGCCCCAGCATTTT.

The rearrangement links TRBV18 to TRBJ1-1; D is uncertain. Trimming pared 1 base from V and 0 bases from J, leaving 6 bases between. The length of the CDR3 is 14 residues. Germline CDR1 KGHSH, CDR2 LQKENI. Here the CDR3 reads CASSPQVMNTEAFF. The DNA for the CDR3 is TGTGCCAGCTCACCACAGGTAATGAACACTGAAGCTTTCTTT.